This TCR beta chain was captured in a study of cytomegalovirus exposure and HLA in healthy donors. Study background: Earlier findings included some 120 million unique TCR beta sequences obtained from 150 million to 200 million T cells.

Notes on this clone: The target antigen is unknown.

Regarding the study as a whole: The authors assumed roughly uniform sequencing depth across donors for presence/absence analyses. A later look showed TCR association rates differing by HLA locus, highest for DRB1 and lowest for HLA-C. Analysis performed later found roughly 17,000 TCR beta sequences associated with HLA alleles at 0.05 false discovery rate.

The PCR ran on 60 Vbeta and 13 Jbeta primers. The assay was immunoSEQ multiplex PCR, and TCRdb's table has in-frame clones only and misses some. The profile shows about 140,000 clones, approximately 80% of them singletons. Trimming took 4 bases from V and 2 from J, leaving 15 bases between them. CDR1 and CDR2 (germline): SGHRS, YFSETQ. The CDR3 spans 15 residues. The V and J genes are TRBV5-1 and TRBJ2-5; D is undetermined. Material for sequencing was PBMCs. The clonotype originates from a male donor in good health and CMV-seropositive. CDR3 in amino acids: CASSPHRPRQETQYF. DNA of the CDR3: TGCGCCAGCAGCCCACACCGCCCTAGGCAAGAGACCCAGTACTTC.